This T cell receptor (beta chain) was sequenced during a study of early T cells in non-severe SARS-CoV-2 infection. Study overall: Whole-blood bulk RNA, unsorted, was sequenced, and chains were unpaired. Overall study findings and caveats: VDJdb matches were skewed toward anti-spike CD8 T cell responses.

This clonotype was detected ten times or more. The antigen remains undetermined. This CDR3 is 18 amino acids long. The V and J ends lost 5 bases and 4 bases, in that order; junction bases with no gene match: 16. The germline gives CDR1 SGHTA, CDR2 FQGTGA. cDNA molecules, individually, were tagged with unique molecular identifiers. TCRdb reprocessed the 5' RACE reads via MiXCR and lists one record per CDR3 protein. The sample yields approximately 66,000 distinct CDR3 sequences, roughly 13% seen once. The TCR sequence derives from an adult who was a healthcare worker with PCR-confirmed SARS-CoV-2 infection or an uninfected control (not recorded which). The rearrangement links TRBV7-3 to TRBJ2-7, with 11 bases aligning to TRBD2. Material: whole blood. The CDR3 sequence is CASSPIGGRLAGGYEQYF. CDR3 nucleotides: TGTGCCAGCAGCCCTATCGGAGGTCGGCTAGCGGGAGGATACGAGCAGTACTTC. The full variable domain, rest sourced from reference TRBV7-3 and TRBJ2-7, is GAGVSQTPSNKVTEKGKYVELRCDPISGHTALYWYRQSLGQGPEFLIYFQGTGAADDSGLPNDRFFAVRPEGSVSTLKIQRTERGDSAVYLCASSPIGGRLAGGYEQYFGPGTRLTVT.